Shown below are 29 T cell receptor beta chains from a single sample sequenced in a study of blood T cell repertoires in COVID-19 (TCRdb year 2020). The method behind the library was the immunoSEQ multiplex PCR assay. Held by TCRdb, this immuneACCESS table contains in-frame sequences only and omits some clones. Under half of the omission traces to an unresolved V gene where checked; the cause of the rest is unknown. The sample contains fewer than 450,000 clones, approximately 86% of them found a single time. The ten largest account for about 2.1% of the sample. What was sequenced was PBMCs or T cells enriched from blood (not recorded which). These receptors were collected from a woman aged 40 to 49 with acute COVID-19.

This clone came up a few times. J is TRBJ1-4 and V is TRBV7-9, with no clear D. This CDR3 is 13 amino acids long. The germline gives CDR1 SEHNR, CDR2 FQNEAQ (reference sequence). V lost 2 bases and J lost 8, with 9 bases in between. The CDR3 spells CASSLPGKEKLFF. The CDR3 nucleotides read TGTGCCAGCAGCTTACCCGGGAAGGAAAAACTGTTTTTT.

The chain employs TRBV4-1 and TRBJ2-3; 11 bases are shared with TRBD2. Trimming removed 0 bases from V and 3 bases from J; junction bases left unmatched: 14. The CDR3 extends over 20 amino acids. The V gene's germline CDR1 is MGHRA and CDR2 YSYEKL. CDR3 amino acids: CASSQEIPLLAGGWTDTQYF. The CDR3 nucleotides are TGCGCCAGCAGCCAAGAAATCCCACTCTTAGCGGGGGGGTGGACAGATACGCAGTATTTT.

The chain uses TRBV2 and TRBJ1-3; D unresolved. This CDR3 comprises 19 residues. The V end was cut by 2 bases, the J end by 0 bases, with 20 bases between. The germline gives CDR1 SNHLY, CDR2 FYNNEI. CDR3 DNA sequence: TGTGCCAGCAGTGAAATGACACAGTGTCAGAGATGCTCTGGAAACACCATATATTTT. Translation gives CASSEMTQCQRCSGNTIYF.

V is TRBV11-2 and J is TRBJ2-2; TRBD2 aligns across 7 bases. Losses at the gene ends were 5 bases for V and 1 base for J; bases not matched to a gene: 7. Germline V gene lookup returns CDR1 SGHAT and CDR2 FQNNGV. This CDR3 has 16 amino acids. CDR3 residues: CASSLWASGNTGELFF. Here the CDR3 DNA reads TGTGCCAGCAGCCTTTGGGCTAGCGGGAACACCGGGGAGCTGTTTTTT.

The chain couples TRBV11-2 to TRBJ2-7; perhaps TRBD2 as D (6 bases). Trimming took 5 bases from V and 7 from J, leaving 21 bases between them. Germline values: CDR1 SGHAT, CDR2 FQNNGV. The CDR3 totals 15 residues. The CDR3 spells CASSKVGGSAGEQYF. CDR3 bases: TGTGCCAGCAGCAAGGTGGGGGGTTCCGCCGGAGAGCAGTACTTC.

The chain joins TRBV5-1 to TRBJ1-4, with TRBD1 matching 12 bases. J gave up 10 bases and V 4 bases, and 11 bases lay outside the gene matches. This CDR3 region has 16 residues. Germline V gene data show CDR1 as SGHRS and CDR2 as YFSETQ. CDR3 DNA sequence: TGCGCCAGCAGCCCCTGGGACAGGGGGCCTCAAGTAAAACTGTTTTTT. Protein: CASSPWDRGPQVKLFF.

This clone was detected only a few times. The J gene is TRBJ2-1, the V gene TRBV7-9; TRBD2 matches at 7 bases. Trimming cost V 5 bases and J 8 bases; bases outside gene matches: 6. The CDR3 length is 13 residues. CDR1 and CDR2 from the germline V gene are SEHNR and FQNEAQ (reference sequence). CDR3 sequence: CASSPTSADEQFF. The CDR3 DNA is TGTGCCAGCAGCCCCACTAGCGCCGATGAGCAGTTCTTC.

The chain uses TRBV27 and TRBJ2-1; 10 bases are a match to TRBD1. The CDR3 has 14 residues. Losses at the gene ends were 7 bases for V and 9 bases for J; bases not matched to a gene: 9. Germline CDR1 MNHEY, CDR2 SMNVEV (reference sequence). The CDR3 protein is CASKDRGGFSEQFF. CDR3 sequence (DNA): TGTGCCAGCAAGGACAGGGGGGGATTCAGTGAGCAGTTCTTC.

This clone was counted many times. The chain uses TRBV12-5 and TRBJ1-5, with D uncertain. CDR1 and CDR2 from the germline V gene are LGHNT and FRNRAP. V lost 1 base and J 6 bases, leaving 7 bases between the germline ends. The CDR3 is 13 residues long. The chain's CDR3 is CASGLGEGQPQHF. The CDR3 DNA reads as TGTGCTAGTGGTTTGGGGGAGGGTCAGCCCCAGCATTTT.

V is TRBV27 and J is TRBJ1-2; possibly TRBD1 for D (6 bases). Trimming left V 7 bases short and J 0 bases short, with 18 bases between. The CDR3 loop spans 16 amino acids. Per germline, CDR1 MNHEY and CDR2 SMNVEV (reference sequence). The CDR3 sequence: CASTKFGDNPNYGYTF. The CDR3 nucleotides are TGTGCCAGCACCAAGTTCGGGGACAATCCTAACTATGGCTACACCTTC.

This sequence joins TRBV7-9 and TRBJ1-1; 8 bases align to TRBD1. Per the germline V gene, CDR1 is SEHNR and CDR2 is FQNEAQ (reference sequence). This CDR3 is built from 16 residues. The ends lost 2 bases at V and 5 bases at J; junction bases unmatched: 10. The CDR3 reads CASSLPSGGDDTEAFF. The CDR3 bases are TGTGCCAGCAGCTTACCCTCAGGGGGCGATGATACTGAAGCTTTCTTT. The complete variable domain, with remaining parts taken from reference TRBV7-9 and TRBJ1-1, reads DTGVSQNPRHKITKRGQNVTFRCDPISEHNRLYWYRQTLGQGPEFLTYFQNEAQLEKSRLLSDRFSAERPKGSFSTLEIQRTEQGDSAMYLCASSLPSGGDDTEAFFGQGTRLTVV.

CDR3 region: CASSPRVESATNEKLFF. The CDR3 DNA reads TGTGCCAGTAGTCCCCGGGTGGAGTCCGCAACTAATGAAAAACTGTTTTTT. The chain links TRBV19 to TRBJ1-4; D remains ambiguous. Germline V CDR1 and CDR2: LNHDA, SQIVND (reference sequence). The V gene lost 5 bases and the J gene lost 0 bases, with 16 bases spanning the gap. The CDR3 has 17 amino acids.

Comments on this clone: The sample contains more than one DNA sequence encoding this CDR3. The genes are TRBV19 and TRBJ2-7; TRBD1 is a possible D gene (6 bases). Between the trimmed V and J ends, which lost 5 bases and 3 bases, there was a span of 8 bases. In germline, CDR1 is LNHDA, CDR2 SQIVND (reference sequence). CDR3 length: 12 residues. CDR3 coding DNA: TGTGCCAGTAGTCGGGACAACTACGAGCAGTACTTC. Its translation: CASSRDNYEQYF.

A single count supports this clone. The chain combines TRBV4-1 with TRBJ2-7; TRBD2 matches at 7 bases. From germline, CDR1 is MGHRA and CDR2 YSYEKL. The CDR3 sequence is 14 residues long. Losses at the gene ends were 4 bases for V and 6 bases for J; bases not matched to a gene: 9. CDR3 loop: CASSLGLYSSEQYF. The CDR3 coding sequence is TGCGCCAGCAGCCTGGGACTATACTCTTCCGAGCAGTACTTC.

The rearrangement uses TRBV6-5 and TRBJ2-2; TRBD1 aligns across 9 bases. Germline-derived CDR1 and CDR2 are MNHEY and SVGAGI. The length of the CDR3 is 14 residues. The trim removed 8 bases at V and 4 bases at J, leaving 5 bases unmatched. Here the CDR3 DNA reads TGTGCCAGCCTGGGACAGGGAGCCACCGGGGAGCTGTTTTTT. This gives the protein CASLGQGATGELFF.

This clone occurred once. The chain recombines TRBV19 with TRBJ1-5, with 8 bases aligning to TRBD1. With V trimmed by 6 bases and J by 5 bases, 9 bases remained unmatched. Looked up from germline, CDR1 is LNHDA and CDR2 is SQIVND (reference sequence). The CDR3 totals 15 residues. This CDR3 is CASSRGQGGDQPQHF. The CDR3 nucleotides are TGTGCCAGTAGCCGCGGACAGGGAGGGGATCAGCCCCAGCATTTT.

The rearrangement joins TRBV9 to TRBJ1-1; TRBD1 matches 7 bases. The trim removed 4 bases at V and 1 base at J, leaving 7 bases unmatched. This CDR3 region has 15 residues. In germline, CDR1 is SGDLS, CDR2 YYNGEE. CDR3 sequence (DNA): TGTGCCAGCAGCCCGCAAGGGGGCGGGAACACTGAAGCTTTCTTT. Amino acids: CASSPQGGGNTEAFF.

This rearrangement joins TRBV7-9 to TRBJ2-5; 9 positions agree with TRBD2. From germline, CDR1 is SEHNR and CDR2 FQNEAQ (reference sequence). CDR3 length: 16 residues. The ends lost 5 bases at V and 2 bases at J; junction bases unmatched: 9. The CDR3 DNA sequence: TGTGCCAGCAGCCCAGCAGGGGCGGGGGGGCAAGAGACCCAGTACTTC. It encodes CASSPAGAGGQETQYF.

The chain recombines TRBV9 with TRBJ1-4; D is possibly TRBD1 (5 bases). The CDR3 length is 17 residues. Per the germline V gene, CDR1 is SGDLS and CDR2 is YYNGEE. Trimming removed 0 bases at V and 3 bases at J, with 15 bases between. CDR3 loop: CASSVEAGSNSNEKLFF. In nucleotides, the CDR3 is TGTGCCAGCAGCGTAGAAGCAGGGTCTAACTCTAATGAAAAACTGTTTTTT.

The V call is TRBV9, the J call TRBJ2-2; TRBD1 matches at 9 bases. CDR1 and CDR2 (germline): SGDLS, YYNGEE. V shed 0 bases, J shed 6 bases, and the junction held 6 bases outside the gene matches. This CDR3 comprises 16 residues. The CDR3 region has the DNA TGTGCCAGCAGCGTAGCGGACAGGGGACGATCCGGGGAGCTGTTTTTT. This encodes CASSVADRGRSGELFF.

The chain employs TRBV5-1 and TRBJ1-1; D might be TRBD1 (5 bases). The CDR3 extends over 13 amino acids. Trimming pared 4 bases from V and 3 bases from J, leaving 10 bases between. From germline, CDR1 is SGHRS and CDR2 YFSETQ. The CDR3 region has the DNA TGCGCCAGCAGCCCAGTGACAGACACTGAAGCTTTCTTT. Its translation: CASSPVTDTEAFF. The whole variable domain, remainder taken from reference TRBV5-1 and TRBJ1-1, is KAGVTQTPRYLIKTRGQQVTLSCSPISGHRSVSWYQQTPGQGLQFLFEYFSETQRNKGNFPGRFSGRQFSNSRSEMNVSTLELGDSALYLCASSPVTDTEAFFGQGTRLTVV.

CDR3 loop: CASSELGLEGDTEAFF. The CDR3 region has the DNA TGTGCCAGCAGTGAATTAGGGCTTGAGGGGGACACTGAAGCTTTCTTT. The genes are TRBV2 and TRBJ1-1; tentative D call: TRBD1 (6 bases). V lost 2 bases and J 3 bases, leaving 16 bases between the germline ends. CDR3 size: 16 residues. Germline CDR1 SNHLY, CDR2 FYNNEI.

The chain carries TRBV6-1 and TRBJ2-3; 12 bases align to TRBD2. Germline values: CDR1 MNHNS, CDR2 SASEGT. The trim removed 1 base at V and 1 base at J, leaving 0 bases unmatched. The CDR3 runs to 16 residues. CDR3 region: CASSEGLAGGTDTQYF. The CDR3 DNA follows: TGTGCCAGCAGTGAAGGACTAGCGGGGGGCACAGATACGCAGTATTTT.

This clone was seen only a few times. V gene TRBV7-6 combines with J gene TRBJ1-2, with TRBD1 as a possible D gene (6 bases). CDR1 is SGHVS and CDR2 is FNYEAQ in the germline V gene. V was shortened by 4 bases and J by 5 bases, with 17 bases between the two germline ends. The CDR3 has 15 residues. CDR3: CASSSDTGQTYGYTF. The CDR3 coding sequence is TGTGCCAGCAGCTCCGATACGGGACAAACTTATGGCTACACCTTC.

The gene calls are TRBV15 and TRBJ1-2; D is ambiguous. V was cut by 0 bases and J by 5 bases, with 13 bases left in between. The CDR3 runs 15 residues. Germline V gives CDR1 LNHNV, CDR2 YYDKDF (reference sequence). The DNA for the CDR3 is TGTGCCACCAGCAGAGATCATGACGGAGGTTATGGCTACACCTTC. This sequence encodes CATSRDHDGGYGYTF.

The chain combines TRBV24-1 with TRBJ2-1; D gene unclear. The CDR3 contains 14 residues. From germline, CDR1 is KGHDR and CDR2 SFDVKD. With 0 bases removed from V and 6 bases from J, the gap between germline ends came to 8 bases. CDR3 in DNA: TGTGCCACCAGTGATTTGGGCCCGGGCAATGAGCAGTTCTTC. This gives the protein CATSDLGPGNEQFF.

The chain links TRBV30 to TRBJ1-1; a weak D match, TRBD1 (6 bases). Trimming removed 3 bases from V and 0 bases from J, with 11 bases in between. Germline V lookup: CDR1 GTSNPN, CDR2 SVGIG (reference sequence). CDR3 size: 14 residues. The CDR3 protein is CAWSGTLMNTEAFF. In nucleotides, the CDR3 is TGTGCCTGGAGCGGGACACTTATGAACACTGAAGCTTTCTTT. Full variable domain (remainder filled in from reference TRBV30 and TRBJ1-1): SQTIHQWPATLVQPVGSPLSLECTVEGTSNPNLYWYRQAAGRGLQLLFYSVGIGQISSEVPQNLSASRPQDRQFILSSKKLLLSDSGFYLCAWSGTLMNTEAFFGQGTRLTVV.

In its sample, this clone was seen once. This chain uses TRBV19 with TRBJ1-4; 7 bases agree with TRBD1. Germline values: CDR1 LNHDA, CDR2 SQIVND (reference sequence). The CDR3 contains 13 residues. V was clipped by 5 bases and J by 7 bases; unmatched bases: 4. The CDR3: CASSSGGFEKLFF. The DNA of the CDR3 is TGTGCCAGTAGTTCAGGGGGTTTTGAAAAACTGTTTTTT.

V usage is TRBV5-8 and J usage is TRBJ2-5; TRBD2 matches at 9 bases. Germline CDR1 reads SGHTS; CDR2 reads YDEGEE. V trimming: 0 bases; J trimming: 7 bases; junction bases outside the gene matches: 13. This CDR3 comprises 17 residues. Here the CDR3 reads CASSLVGRGGPGATQYF. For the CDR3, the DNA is TGTGCCAGCAGCTTGGTAGGGCGGGGGGGCCCTGGAGCGACCCAGTACTTC.